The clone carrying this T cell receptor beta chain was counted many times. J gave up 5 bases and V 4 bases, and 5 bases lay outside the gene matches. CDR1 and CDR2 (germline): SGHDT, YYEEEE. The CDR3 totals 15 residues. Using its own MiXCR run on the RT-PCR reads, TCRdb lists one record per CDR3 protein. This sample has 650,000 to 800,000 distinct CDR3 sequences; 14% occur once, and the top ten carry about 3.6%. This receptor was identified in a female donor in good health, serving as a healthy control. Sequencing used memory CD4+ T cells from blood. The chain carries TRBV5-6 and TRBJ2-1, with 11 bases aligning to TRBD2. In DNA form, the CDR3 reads TGTGCCAGCAGCCTGGGACTAGCGGTGAACAATGAGCAGTTCTTC. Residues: CASSLGLAVNNEQFF.